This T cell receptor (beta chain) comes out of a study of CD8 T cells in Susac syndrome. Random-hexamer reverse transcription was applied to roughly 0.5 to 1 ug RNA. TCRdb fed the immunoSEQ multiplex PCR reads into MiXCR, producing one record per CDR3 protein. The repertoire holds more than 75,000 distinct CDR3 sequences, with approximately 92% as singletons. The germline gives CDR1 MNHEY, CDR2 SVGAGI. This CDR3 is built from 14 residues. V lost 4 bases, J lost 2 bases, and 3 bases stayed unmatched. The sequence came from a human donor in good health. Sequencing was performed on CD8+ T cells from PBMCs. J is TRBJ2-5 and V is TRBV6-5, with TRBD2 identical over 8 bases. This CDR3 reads CASSSGGLQETQYF. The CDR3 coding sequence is TGTGCCAGCAGTTCGGGGGGGCTTCAAGAGACCCAGTACTTC.